The clone carrying this TCR beta chain has more than one count but fewer than ten. Time point in this sample: sample taken at primary tumor resection. In each case, whole RNA from tumor, nontumor lung or frozen PBMC was sequenced unsorted. This record comes from a study of spatial heterogeneity in lung cancer. About the research overall: Alpha-chain sequences were detected in numbers that were consistently lower than beta-chain sequences.

A unique molecular identifier was carried by every single TCR cDNA molecule. Using its own MiXCR run on the 5' RACE reads, TCRdb lists one record per CDR3 protein. The sample has approximately 92,000 distinct CDR3 sequences, about 12% seen once. Trimming left V 3 bases short and J 3 bases short, with 15 bases between. This CDR3 is 15 amino acids long. CDR1 and CDR2 (germline): SGDLS, YYNGEE. This sequence was found in a male donor with early-stage non-small cell lung cancer. The chain carries TRBV9 and TRBJ2-5; D call uncertain. Sequenced material: PBMCs, taken at surgery. CDR3 sequence: CASSESPGVKETQYF. CDR3 nucleotide sequence: TGTGCCAGCAGCGAGTCCCCCGGCGTGAAAGAGACCCAGTACTTC.